Below, 24 T cell receptor beta chains from the same sample are listed, as sequenced in a study of OX40 agonist ivuxolimab in advanced cancers. Clones were sequenced by immunoSEQ multiplex PCR, and TCRdb holds only the in-frame ones, with some missing. The sample includes tens of thousands of clones, 80% to 90% seen only once; the top ten take over 0.6%. The specimen was CD4+ or CD8+ T cells sorted from blood, collected in a trial of the OX40 agonist ivuxolimab. These receptors were collected from an adult with an advanced solid tumor such as melanoma, head and neck, liver or kidney cancer.

V gene TRBV27 combines with J gene TRBJ1-1; perhaps TRBD1 as D (6 bases). Germline V gives CDR1 MNHEY, CDR2 SMNVEV (reference sequence). The CDR3 extends over 13 amino acids. V shed 5 bases and J shed 5 bases, with 12 bases lying between them. The CDR3 DNA sequence: TGTGCCAGCAGTACGATACAGGGAACTGAAGCTTTCTTT. It translates to CASSTIQGTEAFF.

The chain employs TRBV5-5 and TRBJ2-7; 7 bases align to TRBD2. The V gene end was trimmed by 4 bases and the J gene end by 3 bases; junction bases not matched to a gene: 10. The CDR3 loop spans 15 amino acids. Germline V lookup: CDR1 SGHKS, CDR2 YYEKEE (reference sequence). The CDR3 protein is CASSQERLADYEQYF. In nucleotides, the CDR3 is TGTGCCAGCAGCCAAGAGAGGCTAGCGGACTACGAGCAGTACTTC.

V and J are TRBV9 and TRBJ1-6; 10 positions match TRBD1. Losses at the gene ends were 2 bases for V and 9 bases for J; bases not matched to a gene: 11. This CDR3 spans 17 amino acids. Germline V gives CDR1 SGDLS, CDR2 YYNGEE. CDR3 sequence (DNA): TGTGCCAGCAGCGTCGCTCCTGGGACAGGGGCGGGTTCACCCCTCCACTTT. Amino acids: CASSVAPGTGAGSPLHF.

Sample share makes this clone medium-sized. The gene calls are TRBV10-1 and TRBJ1-3; D call uncertain. The CDR3 covers 16 residues. V dropped 5 bases and J dropped 2 bases, with 16 bases sitting between them. CDR1 and CDR2 from the germline V gene are WNHNN and SYGVQD (reference sequence). The CDR3 protein is CASSPSRRGAGNTIYF. Written as DNA, the CDR3 is TGCGCCAGCAGTCCGTCCCGTCGGGGAGCTGGAAACACCATATATTTT.

This sequence joins TRBV6-6 and TRBJ2-7, with D perhaps TRBD1 or TRBD2 (6 bases each). Per germline, CDR1 MNHNY and CDR2 SVGAGI (reference sequence). V gave up 0 bases and J gave up 4 bases, with 16 bases separating them. The CDR3 runs 16 residues. CDR3 residues: CASSYSPGAAEYEQYF. In DNA form, the CDR3 reads TGTGCCAGCAGTTACTCGCCGGGGGCTGCTGAATACGAGCAGTACTTC.

The chain joins TRBV21-1 to TRBJ1-2. TRBV21-1 is described as a pseudogene. There are 13 residues in the CDR3. DNA of the CDR3: TGTGCCAGCAGCAAGAGGGCTCGGTATGGCTACACCTTC. Translation gives CASSKRARYGYTF.

V is TRBV30 and J is TRBJ1-4, with TRBD1 matching 8 bases. Germline CDR1 is GTSNPN and CDR2 is SVGIG (reference sequence). V was clipped by 1 base and J by 8 bases; unmatched bases: 9. This CDR3 comprises 15 residues. Written as DNA, the CDR3 is TGTGCCTGGAGTGGGGAGTCAGGGGGCAAAGAAAAACTGTTTTTT. Amino acid sequence: CAWSGESGGKEKLFF.

The V gene is TRBV6-6, the J gene TRBJ2-1; D remains ambiguous. Per the germline V gene, CDR1 is MNHNY and CDR2 is SVGAGI (reference sequence). V was cut by 5 bases and J by 4 bases, with 15 bases left in between. The CDR3 is 15 residues long. Here the CDR3 DNA reads TGTGCCAGCAGTCCACGACCCGCGACATACAATGAGCAGTTCTTC. Translated, it gives CASSPRPATYNEQFF.

This clone was seen only a few times. The chain carries TRBV9 and TRBJ1-1; D is perhaps TRBD1 (6 bases). Germline V gene sequence: CDR1 SGDLS, CDR2 YYNGEE. This CDR3 region has 16 residues. V dropped 0 bases and J dropped 3 bases, with 15 bases sitting between them. Here the CDR3 reads CASSVELRGHDTEAFF. The DNA of the CDR3 is TGTGCCAGCAGCGTAGAGTTAAGGGGACACGACACTGAAGCTTTCTTT.

Worth noting for this clone: One end of the junction does not line up with germline, which may come from a read error. The chain has TRBV11-1 and TRBJ2-7; a possible D gene is TRBD2 (5 bases). CDR3 length: 12 amino acids. Germline CDR1 reads SGHAT; CDR2 reads FQDESV (reference sequence). The CDR3 here is CASSFPGSPPVF. The CDR3, as DNA: TGTGCCAGCAGCTTTCCGGGATCCCCCCCCGTCTTC.

The chain is built from TRBV5-1 and TRBJ2-7, with D hard to call. CDR1 and CDR2 from the germline V gene are SGHRS and YFSETQ. The CDR3 length is 12 residues. Trimming cost V 0 bases and J 3 bases, with 4 bases left between them. DNA for the CDR3: TGCGCCAGCAGCTTGGTCGGCTACGAGCAGTACTTC. Amino acids: CASSLVGYEQYF.

J is TRBJ1-2 and V is TRBV27, with no clear D. Germline CDR1 is MNHEY and CDR2 is SMNVEV (reference sequence). The CDR3 extends over 14 amino acids. V was trimmed by 2 bases and J by 3 bases, leaving 10 bases between them. CDR3 amino acids: CASSLRPPDYGYTF. The CDR3 nucleotides read TGTGCCAGCAGTTTAAGGCCTCCGGACTATGGCTACACCTTC.

This chain uses TRBV4-1 with TRBJ2-2, with 10 nucleotides matching TRBD1. The CDR3 spans 15 residues. Germline V gene data show CDR1 as MGHRA and CDR2 as YSYEKL. The V and J ends lost 8 bases and 1 base, in that order; junction bases with no gene match: 4. CDR3 nucleotide sequence: TGCGCCAGCGGGAGGACAGGGGGGAACACCGGGGAGCTGTTTTTT. Amino acid sequence: CASGRTGGNTGELFF.

CDR3 sequence: CASSKVGAGRGPNYGYTF. CDR3 bases: TGTGCCAGCAGCAAAGTAGGGGCAGGGAGGGGACCTAACTATGGCTACACCTTC. V and J are TRBV21-1 and TRBJ1-2. TRBV21-1 is flagged as a pseudogene. The CDR3 has 18 residues.

The chain joins TRBV9 to TRBJ2-3; D perhaps matches TRBD1 (5 bases). Germline CDR1 and CDR2: SGDLS and YYNGEE. Between the trimmed V and J ends, which lost 3 bases and 2 bases, there was a span of 19 bases. The CDR3 is 17 amino acids. In DNA form, the CDR3 reads TGTGCCAGCAGCGCCCTGCAGGGTATCCCACTCACAGATACGCAGTATTTT. Its protein is CASSALQGIPLTDTQYF.

V gene TRBV28 combines with J gene TRBJ2-5, with 9 bases that match TRBD2. Germline V gives CDR1 MDHEN, CDR2 SYDVKM. This CDR3 is 15 amino acids long. Losses at the gene ends were 5 bases for V and 2 bases for J; bases not matched to a gene: 6. In DNA, the CDR3 is TGTGCCAGCAGTCGACCCGGACTAGCGCAAGAGACCCAGTACTTC. This codes for CASSRPGLAQETQYF. The complete variable domain, with remaining parts taken from reference TRBV28 and TRBJ2-5, reads DVKVTQSSRYLVKRTGEKVFLECVQDMDHENMFWYRQDPGLGLRLIYFSYDVKMKEKGDIPEGYSVSREKKERFSLILESASTNQTSMYLCASSRPGLAQETQYFGPGTRLLVL.

This clone has a handful of counts. The rearrangement links TRBV27 to TRBJ1-6; 7 bases agree with TRBD1. Germline trimming cut 6 bases from V and 1 base from J; bases unmatched to any gene: 9. Germline CDR1 is MNHEY and CDR2 is SMNVEV (reference sequence). CDR3 length: 17 amino acids. CDR3 bases: TGTGCCAGCAGCCAAGTGGAGGGGGCGTCCTATAATTCACCCCTCCACTTT. Its protein is CASSQVEGASYNSPLHF.

This clone appeared a few times. The V and J genes are TRBV7-9 and TRBJ2-1; D is undetermined. The CDR3 runs 14 residues. Trimming took off 3 bases at V and 8 bases at J, with 14 bases between the two ends. Per the germline V gene, CDR1 is SEHNR and CDR2 is FQNEAQ (reference sequence). The chain's CDR3 is CASSFSDSWDEQFF. The CDR3 DNA is TGTGCCAGCAGCTTTTCAGATTCTTGGGATGAGCAGTTCTTC.

This chain links TRBV2 with TRBJ2-7, with D tentatively TRBD2 (5 bases). This CDR3 is 15 amino acids long. Trimming removed 7 bases from V and 3 bases from J, with 19 bases in between. Per the germline V gene, CDR1 is SNHLY and CDR2 is FYNNEI. The CDR3, as DNA: TGTGCCAGCAAGAAGCCCGGGATTTACCACTACGAGCAGTACTTC. It specifies CASKKPGIYHYEQYF.

The rearrangement links TRBV10-1 to TRBJ2-7, with TRBD1 matching 9 bases. The CDR3 is 19 amino acids. V was pared by 0 bases and J by 1 base, with 13 bases of the junction left unmatched. Germline CDR1 reads WNHNN; CDR2 reads SYGVQD (reference sequence). This CDR3 reads CASSESWEKWGTGSYEQYF. The CDR3 coding sequence is TGCGCCAGCAGTGAGTCGTGGGAAAAGTGGGGGACAGGGTCCTACGAGCAGTACTTC.

The rearrangement joins TRBV7-7 to TRBJ2-1; D possibly corresponds to TRBD2 (5 bases). This CDR3 comprises 14 residues. Germline V CDR1 and CDR2: SSHAT, FNYEAQ (reference sequence). V dropped 1 base and J dropped 6 bases, with 10 bases sitting between them. CDR3 coding DNA: TGTGCCAGCAGCTTAGGGATAGGGAGCAATGAGCAGTTCTTC. It yields the protein CASSLGIGSNEQFF.

V is TRBV6-1 and J is TRBJ2-4, with 13 bases lining up with TRBD2. The germline V gene has CDR1 MNHNS and CDR2 SASEGT. This CDR3 is 14 amino acids long. V lost 8 bases to trimming and J lost 7 bases; unmatched junction nucleotides: 5. The CDR3 here is CASGLAGVRNIQYF. DNA of the CDR3: TGTGCCAGCGGACTAGCGGGGGTTAGGAACATTCAGTACTTC.

CDR3: CASREGGGGPEEGEQFF. The CDR3 DNA reads TGTGCCAGCCGAGAAGGTGGCGGGGGCCCCGAAGAGGGTGAGCAGTTCTTC. The rearrangement joins TRBV19 to TRBJ2-1; possibly TRBD2 for D (7 bases). V was trimmed by 9 bases and J by 9 bases, leaving 30 bases between them. The CDR3 extends over 17 amino acids. Germline V gene data show CDR1 as LNHDA and CDR2 as SQIVND (reference sequence).

CDR3 bases: TGTGCCAGCAGCCCGATGGGGAAGAGGCCTCACACTGAAGCTTTCTTT. Amino acid sequence: CASSPMGKRPHTEAFF. The rearrangement joins TRBV5-6 to TRBJ1-1, with D unclear. V lost 4 bases to trimming and J lost 3 bases, with 19 bases between them. CDR1 and CDR2 from the germline V gene are SGHDT and YYEEEE. The CDR3 consists of 16 residues.